These T cell receptor beta chains were read from a single sample in a study of graft-versus-host responses after intestinal transplantation. Using immunoSEQ multiplex PCR, the repertoire was profiled, and TCRdb retains in-frame clones only, with some absent. Of around 9,000 clones detected, approximately 33% appear once; the ten largest clones hold about 3%. The input for sequencing was alloreactive CD8+ T cells from a mixed lymphocyte reaction culture, taken before transplantation. These receptors originate from a human patient who was an organ donor for intestinal transplantation. The CDR3 runs from the conserved cysteine through the conserved F or W. The D gene is left open where the match is weak. Rows give clone size only sometimes, using once, few, many, or a class for an expanded clone.

d_call clone_size j_call v_call cdr3_nt cdr3_aa
. . TRBJ1-3 TRBV11-2 TGCGCCAGCAGCCAAGATTTTTGGGCAGAAAATGGAAACACCATATATTTT CASSQDFWAENGNTIYF
. . TRBJ2-1 TRBV7-8 TGTGCCAGCAGCTTTTTAGTCAGGGTTGAGCAGTTCTTC CASSFLVRVEQFF
TRBD1 few TRBJ1-4 TRBV4-1 TGCGCCAGCAGCCAAGACAGGGGGCTCGAAAAACTGTTTTTT CASSQDRGLEKLFF
. medium-sized TRBJ1-1 TRBV19 TGTGCCAGTAAGGGGGGGTCTTCGGACACTGAAGCTTTCTTT CASKGGSSDTEAFF
TRBD2 . TRBJ2-5 TRBV7-6 TGTGCCAGCAGCTTAGCGGGAGGGCAAGAGACCCAGTACTTC CASSLAGGQETQYF
. few TRBJ2-5 TRBV11-1 TGTGCCAGCAGCTTCGGGGGAACCCTAGAGACCCAGTACTTC CASSFGGTLETQYF
. . TRBJ1-3 TRBV30 TGTGCCTGGTCGGCCGGGTCGCCCATCTATCCTGGAAACACCATATATTTT CAWSAGSPIYPGNTIYF
TRBD1 . TRBJ1-6 TRBV6-1 TGTGCCAGCAGTTGGGGGACAGGGGCTTACGCCCTCCACTTT CASSWGTGAYALHF
. medium-sized TRBJ1-1 TRBV4-2 TGTGCCAGCAGCCAAGGAACACCCCGGGAGGCTTTCTTT CASSQGTPREAFF
. . TRBJ2-7 TRBV7-7 TGTGCTAGCAGCTTAGGTCCAGCGGCGTTCTACGAGCAGTACTTC CASSLGPAAFYEQYF
. medium-sized TRBJ2-7 TRBV27 TGTGCCAGCTCCTGGGGAGGATCCCACGAGCAGTACTTC CASSWGGSHEQYF
TRBD2 few TRBJ2-5 TRBV5-1 TGCGCCAGCAGCTTGGCACGGGAGGGGACCCAGTACTTC CASSLAREGTQYF
. few TRBJ2-6 TRBV4-1 TGCGCCAGCAGCCAAGATTCGGGGGTTGGGGCCAACGTCCTGACTTTC CASSQDSGVGANVLTF
TRBD1 . TRBJ1-5 TRBV13 TGTGCCAGCAGCTTCGGGACAGACAATCAGCCCCAGCATTTT CASSFGTDNQPQHF
TRBD2 . TRBJ2-1 TRBV7-8 TGTGCCAGCAGCTTAGGGGACGGGGGGGCCTACAATGAGCAGTTCTTC CASSLGDGGAYNEQFF
TRBD1 . TRBJ1-2 TRBV27 TGTGCCAGCAGCCCGACAGGGATCTATGGCTACACCTTC CASSPTGIYGYTF
. . TRBJ1-3 TRBV9 TGTGCCAGCAGCGGACAGCTATGGCCTGGAAACACCATATATTTT CASSGQLWPGNTIYF
TRBD1 . TRBJ2-7 TRBV9 TGTGCCAGCAGCCCTGGACAGGGGGTAACGTACGAGCAGTACTTC CASSPGQGVTYEQYF
TRBD2 few TRBJ2-1 TRBV13 TGTGCCAGCACCCACGGGAGGGGACTATGGGAGCAGTTCTTC CASTHGRGLWEQFF
TRBD1 . TRBJ2-7 TRBV2 TGTGCCAGCAGTGGGACAGGGAGCTACGAGCAGTACTTC CASSGTGSYEQYF
TRBD2 few TRBJ2-7 TRBV29-1 TGCAGCTTTGTGCGACTAGCGGCATACGAGCAGTACTTC CSFVRLAAYEQYF
TRBD1 . TRBJ2-7 TRBV11-3 TGTGCCAGCAGCTCCTGGACAGGCGGTCTCTACGAGCAGTACTTC CASSSWTGGLYEQYF
TRBD2 few TRBJ2-3 TRBV15 TGTGCCACCAGCAGAGAAGCGGGGCCAGATACGCAGTATTTT CATSREAGPDTQYF
TRBD2 once TRBJ2-5 TRBV28 TGTGCCAGCAGTTTCGGGGGGACGGAAGAGACCCAGTACTTC CASSFGGTEETQYF
. few TRBJ1-2 TRBV19 TGTGCCAGTAGTTTCGGCACCTCAGGGGATGGCTACACCTTC CASSFGTSGDGYTF
TRBD2 . TRBJ2-1 TRBV6-1 TGTGCCGTGTGGACTAGCGGGAGTCATGAGCAGTTCTTC CAVWTSGSHEQFF
TRBD1 . TRBJ1-1 TRBV7-6 TGTGCCAGCAGCTTAGGACAGGGTGGTGAAGCTTTCTTT CASSLGQGGEAFF
. . TRBJ1-1 TRBV7-6 TGTGCCAGCAGCCAAGGCAGGGGCGAGGGTAACACTGAAGCTTTCTTT CASSQGRGEGNTEAFF
TRBD2 . TRBJ2-3 TRBV4-2 TGTGCCGGCAGCCAAGACGTGGCGGGAGATCTTACGCAGTATTTT CAGSQDVAGDLTQYF
TRBD1 . TRBJ2-1 TRBV29-1 TGCAGCGTTGCAGGGACAGGGCCTAATGAGCAGTTCTTC CSVAGTGPNEQFF
TRBD2 . TRBJ2-2 TRBV13 TGTGCCAGCAGCTCTAGCGGGAGTTTCGGGGAGCTGTTTTTT CASSSSGSFGELFF
. . TRBJ1-4 TRBV5-1 TGCGCCAGCAGCTTGGCCGGGGGGACTAATGAAAAACTGTTTTTT CASSLAGGTNEKLFF
. . TRBJ2-7 TRBV4-1 TGCGCCAGCAGCTCCGGACTGGAAGCCTACGAGCAGTACTTC CASSSGLEAYEQYF
. once TRBJ2-7 TRBV2 TGTGCCAGCAGGAATCTTAGGTACAGGGCCTACGAGCAGTACTTC CASRNLRYRAYEQYF
. . TRBJ2-1 TRBV28 TGTGCCAGCAGTTTAGCGGATCCTCTTCAGTTCTTC CASSLADPLQFF
. . TRBJ2-5 TRBV29-1 TGCAGCGTTGCCGCAGGCCTTTTGATATTCCAAGAGACCCAGTACTTC CSVAAGLLIFQETQYF
. few TRBJ2-1 TRBV28 TGTGCCAGCAGTTTACGCCCGGGGGGCGAGAGGGGTGAGCAGTTCTTC CASSLRPGGERGEQFF
. . TRBJ2-7 TRBV10-3 TGTGCCATCAGTGAGTTCGCGAGCTACGAGCAGTACTTC CAISEFASYEQYF
TRBD2 once TRBJ2-7 TRBV28 TGTGCCAGCTGTCACGGGGGGAGGCGGCTCTCCTACGAGCAGTACTTC CASCHGGRRLSYEQYF
TRBD1 . TRBJ1-2 TRBV19 TGTGCCAGTAGTACCCATTACCTTCTGACCGGGACAGGGGGAGTAGGCTACACCTTC CASSTHYLLTGTGGVGYTF
TRBD1 . TRBJ2-2 TRBV10-2 TGCGCCAGCAGGACAGGACAGGGCATAGGGGCCGGGGAGCTGTTTTTT CASRTGQGIGAGELFF
. few TRBJ1-2 TRBV28 TGTGCCAGCACCACCCGAGACAGGATTAATGGCTACACCTTC CASTTRDRINGYTF
. . TRBJ2-7 TRBV6-1 TGTGCCAGCAGTGGCAGATGGGACAATTCCTACGAGCAGTACTTC CASSGRWDNSYEQYF